This T cell receptor (beta chain) was recorded in a study of blood T cell repertoires in COVID-19. On the study more broadly: Researchers got acute and convalescent COVID-19 samples from the United States, Italy and Spain.

Participants had their cohort set by participant-reported clinical history. Each recovered donor of Cohort 3 presented with two negative PCRs, clearance, or symptom resolution. In the authors' workflow: The authors estimated nucleated cell counts from reference gene primer amplification. Generated by immunoSEQ multiplex PCR, the TCRdb table keeps only in-frame clones and is missing some. That table supplies the V and J calls and clone size; D and trimming were determined from the DNA. The sample lists about 380,000 clones, 80% to 90% occurring once. The sequenced sample consisted of PBMCs or T cells enriched from blood (not recorded which). This clonotype was obtained from a man aged 30-40 years who had recovered from COVID-19.

DNA for the CDR3: TGCAGCGTTGAAGGGGGCCCGCTCTACGAGCAGTACTTC. Encoded protein: CSVEGGPLYEQYF. This chain links TRBV29-1 with TRBJ2-7; D may be TRBD1 (5 bases). V lost 1 base, J lost 3 bases, and 10 bases lay in between. The CDR3 totals 13 residues. The germline V gene encodes CDR1 SQVTM and CDR2 ANQGSEA.